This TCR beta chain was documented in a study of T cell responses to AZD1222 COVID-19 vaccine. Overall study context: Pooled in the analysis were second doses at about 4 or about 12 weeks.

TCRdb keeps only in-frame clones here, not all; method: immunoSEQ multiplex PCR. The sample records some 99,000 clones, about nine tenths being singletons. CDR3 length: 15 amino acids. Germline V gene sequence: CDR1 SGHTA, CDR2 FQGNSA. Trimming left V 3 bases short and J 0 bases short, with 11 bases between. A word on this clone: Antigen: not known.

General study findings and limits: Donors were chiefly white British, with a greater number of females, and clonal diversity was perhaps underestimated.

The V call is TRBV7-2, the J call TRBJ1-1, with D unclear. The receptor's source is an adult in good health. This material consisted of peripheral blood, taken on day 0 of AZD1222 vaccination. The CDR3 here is CASSLVSGMNTEAFF. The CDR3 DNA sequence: TGTGCCAGCAGCTTGGTGTCCGGCATGAACACTGAAGCTTTCTTT.